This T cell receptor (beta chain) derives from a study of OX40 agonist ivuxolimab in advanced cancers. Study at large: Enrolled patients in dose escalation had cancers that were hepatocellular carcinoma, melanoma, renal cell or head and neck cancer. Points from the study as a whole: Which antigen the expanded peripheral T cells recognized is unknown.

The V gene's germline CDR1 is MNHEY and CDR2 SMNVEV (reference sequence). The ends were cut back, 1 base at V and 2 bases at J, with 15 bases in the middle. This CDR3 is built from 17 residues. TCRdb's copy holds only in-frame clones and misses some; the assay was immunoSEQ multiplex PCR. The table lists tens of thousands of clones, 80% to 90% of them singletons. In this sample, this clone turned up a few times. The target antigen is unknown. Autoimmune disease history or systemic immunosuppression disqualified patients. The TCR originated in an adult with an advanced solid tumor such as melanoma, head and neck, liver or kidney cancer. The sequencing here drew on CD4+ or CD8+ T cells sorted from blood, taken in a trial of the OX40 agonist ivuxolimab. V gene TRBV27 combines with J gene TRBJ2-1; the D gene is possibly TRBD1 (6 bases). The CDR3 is CASSLFPPGDAYNEQFF. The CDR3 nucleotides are TGTGCCAGCAGTTTATTTCCACCAGGGGACGCCTACAATGAGCAGTTCTTC.